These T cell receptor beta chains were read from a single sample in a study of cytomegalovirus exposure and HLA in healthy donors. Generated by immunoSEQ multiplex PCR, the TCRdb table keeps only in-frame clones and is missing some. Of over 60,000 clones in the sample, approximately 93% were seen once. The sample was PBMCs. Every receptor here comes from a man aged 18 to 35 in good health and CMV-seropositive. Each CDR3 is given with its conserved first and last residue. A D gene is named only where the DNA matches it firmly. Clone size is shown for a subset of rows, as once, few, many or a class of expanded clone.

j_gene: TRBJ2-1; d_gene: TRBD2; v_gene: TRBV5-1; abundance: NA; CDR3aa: CASSDPGLAGTIEQFF; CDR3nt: TGCGCCAGCAGCGATCCGGGACTAGCGGGTACAATTGAGCAGTTCTTC
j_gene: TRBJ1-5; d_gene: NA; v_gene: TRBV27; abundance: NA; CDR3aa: CASSFISGVGPQHF; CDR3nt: TGTGCCAGCAGTTTTATTTCGGGGGTCGGGCCCCAGCATTTT
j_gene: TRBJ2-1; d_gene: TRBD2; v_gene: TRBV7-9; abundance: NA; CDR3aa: CASSSPGTSGRDEQFF; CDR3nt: TGTGCCAGCAGCTCGCCCGGGACTAGCGGGAGGGATGAGCAGTTCTTC
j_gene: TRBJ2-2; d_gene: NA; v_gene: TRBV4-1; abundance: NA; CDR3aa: CASSLRTANTGELFF; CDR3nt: TGCGCCAGCAGCCTCCGGACAGCGAACACCGGGGAGCTGTTTTTT
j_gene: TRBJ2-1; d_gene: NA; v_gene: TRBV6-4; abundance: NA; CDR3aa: CASSDSGGPSYNEQFF; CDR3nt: TGTGCCAGCAGTGACTCCGGGGGGCCTTCCTACAATGAGCAGTTCTTC
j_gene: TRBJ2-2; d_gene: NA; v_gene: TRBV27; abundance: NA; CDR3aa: CASSSYTGELFF; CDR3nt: TGTGCCAGCAGTTCCTACACCGGGGAGCTGTTTTTT
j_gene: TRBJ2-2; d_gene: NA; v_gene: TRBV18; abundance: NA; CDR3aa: CASSPAGTSPELFF; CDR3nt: TGTGCCAGCTCACCAGCCGGTACCTCGCCCGAGCTGTTTTTT
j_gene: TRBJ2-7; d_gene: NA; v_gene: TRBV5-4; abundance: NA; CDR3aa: CASSLGSGDFSYEQYF; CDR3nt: TGTGCCAGCAGTCTTGGGTCGGGGGATTTTTCCTACGAGCAGTACTTC
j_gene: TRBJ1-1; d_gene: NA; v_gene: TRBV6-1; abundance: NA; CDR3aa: CASSEAFSYTEAFF; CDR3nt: TGTGCCAGCAGTGAAGCGTTTTCATACACTGAAGCTTTCTTT
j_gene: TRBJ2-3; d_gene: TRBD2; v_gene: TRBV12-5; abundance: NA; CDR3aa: CASSPWGGGLTDTQYF; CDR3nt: TGTGCTAGTAGCCCATGGGGCGGGGGGTTAACAGATACGCAGTATTTT
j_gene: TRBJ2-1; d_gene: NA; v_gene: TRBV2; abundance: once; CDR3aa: CASSGQNRDEQFF; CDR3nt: TGTGCCAGCAGTGGACAGAACAGGGACGAGCAGTTCTTC
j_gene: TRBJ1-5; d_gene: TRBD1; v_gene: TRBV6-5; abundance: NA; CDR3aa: CASGKTGGAGQPQHF; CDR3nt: TGTGCCAGCGGAAAGACAGGGGGCGCAGGGCAGCCCCAGCATTTT
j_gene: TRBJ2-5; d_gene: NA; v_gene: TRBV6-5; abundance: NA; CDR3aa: CASMRETQYF; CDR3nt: TGTGCCAGCATGCGAGAGACCCAGTACTTC
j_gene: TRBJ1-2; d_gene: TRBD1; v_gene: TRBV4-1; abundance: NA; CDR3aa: CASSQPITGDYGYTF; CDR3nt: TGCGCCAGCAGCCAACCTATAACAGGGGACTATGGCTACACCTTC
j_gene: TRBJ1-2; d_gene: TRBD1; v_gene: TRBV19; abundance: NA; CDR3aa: CASSARSRDRRGYGYTF; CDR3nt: TGTGCCAGTAGTGCCCGGAGCCGGGACAGACGGGGATATGGCTACACCTTC
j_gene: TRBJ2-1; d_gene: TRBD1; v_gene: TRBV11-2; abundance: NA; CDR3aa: CASRPNRGSYNEQFF; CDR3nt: TGTGCCAGCAGACCTAACAGGGGGTCCTACAATGAGCAGTTCTTC
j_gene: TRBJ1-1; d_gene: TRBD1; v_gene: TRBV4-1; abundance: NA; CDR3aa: CASSPHLFGTGGLEAFF; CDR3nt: TGCGCCAGCAGCCCCCACCTATTCGGGACAGGGGGTTTGGAAGCTTTCTTT
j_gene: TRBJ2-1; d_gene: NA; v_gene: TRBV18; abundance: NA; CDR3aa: CASSPRFDSTDNEQFF; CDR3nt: TGTGCCAGCTCACCACGGTTCGATAGCACGGACAATGAGCAGTTCTTC
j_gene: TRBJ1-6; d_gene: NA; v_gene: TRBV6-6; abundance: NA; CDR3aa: CASSYLNSPLHF; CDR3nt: TGTGCCAGCAGTTACCTAAATTCACCCCTCCACTTT
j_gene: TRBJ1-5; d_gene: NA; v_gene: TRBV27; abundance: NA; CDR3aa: CASSHGGQQHQPQHF; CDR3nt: TGTGCCAGCAGTCACGGTGGACAGCAACATCAGCCCCAGCATTTT
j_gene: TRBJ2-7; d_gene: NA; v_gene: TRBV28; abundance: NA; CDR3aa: CASSTPQLPNEQYF; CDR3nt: TGTGCCAGCAGTACCCCACAGCTCCCCAACGAGCAGTACTTC
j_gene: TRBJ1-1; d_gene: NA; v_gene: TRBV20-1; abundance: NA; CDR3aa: CSARTVTEAFF; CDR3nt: TGCAGTGCCAGGACAGTCACTGAAGCTTTCTTT
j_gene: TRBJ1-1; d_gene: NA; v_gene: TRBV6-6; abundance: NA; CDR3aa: CASSSEPRSAFF; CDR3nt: TGTGCCAGCAGTTCCGAGCCCCGCTCTGCTTTCTTT
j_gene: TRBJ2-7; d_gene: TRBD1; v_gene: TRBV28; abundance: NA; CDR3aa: CASSFPGTGSEQYF; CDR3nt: TGTGCCAGCAGTTTCCCCGGGACAGGGAGCGAGCAGTACTTC
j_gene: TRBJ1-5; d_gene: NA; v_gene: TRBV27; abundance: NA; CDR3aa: CASSLRGSNQPQHF; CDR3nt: TGTGCCAGCAGTTTAAGGGGCTCCAATCAGCCCCAGCATTTT
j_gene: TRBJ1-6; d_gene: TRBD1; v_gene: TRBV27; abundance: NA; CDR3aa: CASSRRTGSSYNSPLHF; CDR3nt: TGTGCCAGCAGTCGGCGGACAGGGAGCTCCTATAATTCACCCCTCCACTTT
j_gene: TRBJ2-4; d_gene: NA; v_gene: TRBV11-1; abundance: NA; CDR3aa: CASSLQGNIQYF; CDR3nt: TGTGCCAGCAGCTTACAGGGGAACATTCAGTACTTC
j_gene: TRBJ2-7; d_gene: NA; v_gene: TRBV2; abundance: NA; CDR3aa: CASSRGTSETYEQYF; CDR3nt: TGTGCCAGCAGCCGCGGCACATCGGAGACCTACGAGCAGTACTTC
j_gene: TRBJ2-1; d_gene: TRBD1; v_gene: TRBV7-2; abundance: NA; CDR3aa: CASSRKGQGEKFF; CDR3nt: TGTGCCAGCAGCCGCAAGGGACAGGGGGAAAAGTTCTTC
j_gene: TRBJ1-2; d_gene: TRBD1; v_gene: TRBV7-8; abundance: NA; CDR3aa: CASSLPTGYGYTF; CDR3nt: TGTGCCAGCAGCTTGCCGACAGGGTATGGCTACACCTTC
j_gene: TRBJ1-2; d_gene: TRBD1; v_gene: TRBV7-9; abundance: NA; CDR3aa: CASSLDGTGDGYTF; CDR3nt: TGTGCCAGCAGCTTAGATGGGACAGGCGATGGCTACACCTTC
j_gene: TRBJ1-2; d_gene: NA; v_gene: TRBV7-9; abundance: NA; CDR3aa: CASSPGLANYGYTF; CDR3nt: TGTGCCAGCAGCCCGGGATTAGCTAACTATGGCTACACCTTC
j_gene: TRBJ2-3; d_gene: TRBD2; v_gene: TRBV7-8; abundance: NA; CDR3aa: CASSFDPALGLDLDTQYF; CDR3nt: TGTGCCAGCAGCTTTGACCCCGCTTTAGGACTAGATCTTGATACGCAGTATTTT
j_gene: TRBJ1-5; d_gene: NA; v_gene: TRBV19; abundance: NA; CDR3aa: CASSMAQDRQPQHF; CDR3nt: TGTGCCAGTAGTATGGCGCAGGATCGTCAGCCCCAGCATTTT
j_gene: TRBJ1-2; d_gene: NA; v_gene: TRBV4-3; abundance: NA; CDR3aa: CASSQGSGDYGYTF; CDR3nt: TGCGCCAGCAGCCAAGGTTCAGGCGACTATGGCTACACCTTC
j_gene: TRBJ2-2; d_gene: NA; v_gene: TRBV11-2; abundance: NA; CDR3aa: CASSFLRWYDTGELFF; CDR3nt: TGTGCCAGCAGTTTTCTGAGGTGGTACGACACCGGGGAGCTGTTTTTT